This entry is about one T cell receptor (beta chain). The data are from a study of blood T cell repertoires in COVID-19. Overall study context: T cells, B-cell-depleted T cells, or PBMCs provided the cDNA or gDNA that served as material.

Using immunoSEQ multiplex PCR, the repertoire was profiled, and TCRdb retains in-frame clones only, with some absent. The repertoire holds 220,000 or so clones, with around four fifths as singletons. CDR3 length: 13 amino acids. Germline CDR1 reads GTSNPN; CDR2 reads SVGIG (reference sequence). V gave up 2 bases and J gave up 10 bases, with 15 bases separating them. The chain uses TRBV30 and TRBJ2-1; D call uncertain. The source of this sequence is an elderly woman with COVID-19, enrolled during active disease. The sequenced sample consisted of peripheral blood. The CDR3 here is CAWSTGSQAEQFF. The DNA for the CDR3 is TGTGCCTGGAGTACCGGGTCCCAAGCAGAGCAGTTCTTC. The whole variable domain, filled in from reference TRBV30 and TRBJ2-1, reads SQTIHQWPATLVQPVGSPLSLECTVEGTSNPNLYWYRQAAGRGLQLLFYSVGIGQISSEVPQNLSASRPQDRQFILSSKKLLLSDSGFYLCAWSTGSQAEQFFGPGTRLTVL.